Below, one T cell receptor beta chain is given with its context. As yet, its antigen is unknown. This record comes from a study of OX40 agonist ivuxolimab in advanced cancers. General study results and limits: With doses of 0.1 to 3.0 mg/kg, CD4+ and CD8+ blood T cells had undergone clonal expansion by week 6.

Produced via immunoSEQ multiplex PCR; TCRdb's table is partial and in-frame only. The data show tens of thousands of clones, approximately 86% seen once. The CDR3 is made up of 16 amino acids. With 6 bases clipped from V and 4 bases from J, the junction kept 10 bases outside the gene matches. Material: CD4+ or CD8+ T cells sorted from blood, obtained in a trial of the OX40 agonist ivuxolimab. The V and J genes are TRBV6-7 and TRBJ2-5, with TRBD2 matching over 11 bases. TRBV6-7 is recorded as an ORF, its role being uncertain. The clonotype comes from an adult with an advanced solid tumor such as melanoma, head and neck, liver or kidney cancer. CDR3 bases: TGTGCCAGCAGGATAATGGGACTAGCGGAAGGAGAGACCCAGTACTTC. This encodes CASRIMGLAEGETQYF.